Below are 18 T cell receptor beta chains sequenced from a single sample in a study of shared clonotypes between healthy human individuals. CD8 cells classed as naive were CD45RO-negative and positively selected for CCR7, excluding terminally differentiated effector memory CD45RA+ cells. Measured with immunoSEQ multiplex PCR; TCRdb has only the in-frame clones, and not every one. The data hold nearly 2 million clones, with approximately 94% observed a single time. Sequenced input: naive CD8+ T cells sorted from blood. The receptors were gathered from a young man in good health.

In its sample, this clone was seen once. The J gene is TRBJ1-1, the V gene TRBV27; D not resolved. CDR3 length: 14 residues. The V end lost 3 bases, the J end lost 1 base, and 9 bases lay between the germline ends. Germline V CDR1 and CDR2: MNHEY, SMNVEV (reference sequence). The CDR3 loop is CASSLVGRNTEAFF. The CDR3 DNA follows: TGTGCCAGCAGTTTGGTAGGGAGGAACACTGAAGCTTTCTTT.

V and J are TRBV7-9 and TRBJ2-7; 7 bases map to TRBD2. The CDR3 loop spans 15 amino acids. Germline values: CDR1 SEHNR, CDR2 FQNEAQ (reference sequence). J gave up 3 bases and V 5 bases, and 10 bases lay outside the gene matches. The CDR3 loop is CASSDGGAGFYEQYF. As DNA, the CDR3 is TGTGCCAGCAGCGACGGGGGAGCGGGATTCTACGAGCAGTACTTC. Based on the CDR3 plus reference TRBV7-9 and TRBJ2-7, the full variable domain is DTGVSQNPRHKITKRGQNVTFRCDPISEHNRLYWYRQTLGQGPEFLTYFQNEAQLEKSRLLSDRFSAERPKGSFSTLEIQRTEQGDSAMYLCASSDGGAGFYEQYFGPGTRLTVT.

This chain joins TRBV25-1 and TRBJ2-5; D remains unclear. V was cut by 7 bases and J by 0 bases, with 12 bases left in between. CDR3 length: 14 amino acids. Germline CDR1 MGHDK, CDR2 SYGVNS. Written as DNA, the CDR3 is TGTGCCAGCACCCGGAACGAGTACCAAGAGACCCAGTACTTC. This translates into CASTRNEYQETQYF.

The chain recombines TRBV19 with TRBJ2-7, with 11 nucleotides matching TRBD2. This CDR3 is built from 15 residues. Looked up from germline, CDR1 is LNHDA and CDR2 is SQIVND (reference sequence). V shed 4 bases and J 4 bases; nucleotides not matched to a gene: 6. Here the CDR3 reads CASSTTSGSFYEQYF. In DNA, the CDR3 is TGTGCCAGTAGTACCACTAGCGGGAGTTTTTACGAGCAGTACTTC.

This rearrangement joins TRBV19 to TRBJ2-5; D call uncertain. Per the germline V gene, CDR1 is LNHDA and CDR2 is SQIVND (reference sequence). V was pared by 2 bases and J by 2 bases, with 6 bases between. The CDR3 extends over 13 amino acids. The CDR3 is CASSINEQETQYF. CDR3 DNA sequence: TGTGCCAGTAGTATAAATGAGCAAGAGACCCAGTACTTC. Full variable domain (rest looked up from reference TRBV19 and TRBJ2-5): DGGITQSPKYLFRKEGQNVTLSCEQNLNHDAMYWYRQDPGQGLRLIYYSQIVNDFQKGDIAEGYSVSREKKESFPLTVTSAQKNPTAFYLCASSINEQETQYFGPGTRLLVL.

On this clone itself: The sample has other DNA sequences that encode this CDR3 too. This sequence joins TRBV19 and TRBJ2-7; 9 bases match TRBD1. CDR3 size: 13 residues. Losses at the gene ends were 5 bases for V and 4 bases for J; bases not matched to a gene: 3. Germline values: CDR1 LNHDA, CDR2 SQIVND (reference sequence). CDR3 in amino acids: CASSAGQGYEQYF. CDR3 sequence (DNA): TGTGCCAGTAGTGCAGGACAGGGGTACGAGCAGTACTTC.

The rearrangement uses TRBV19 and TRBJ1-2; a weak D match, TRBD1 (6 bases). This CDR3 has 15 residues. Trimming stripped 5 bases from V and 4 bases from J, with 17 bases between. CDR1 and CDR2 (germline): LNHDA, SQIVND (reference sequence). CDR3 sequence: CASSALTGITYGYTF. The CDR3 nucleotides are TGTGCCAGTAGTGCACTAACAGGGATTACCTATGGCTACACCTTC.

The V gene is TRBV4-1, the J gene TRBJ1-4; no firm D call. The V and J ends lost 3 bases and 4 bases respectively, with 15 bases between them. The CDR3 extends over 16 amino acids. Germline V gene sequence: CDR1 MGHRA, CDR2 YSYEKL. The CDR3 DNA sequence: TGCGCCAGCAGCCATGACCAGACGGAGGATAATGAAAAACTGTTTTTT. Protein sequence: CASSHDQTEDNEKLFF.

This clone was observed a single time. This chain links TRBV9 with TRBJ2-7, with no clear D. Germline loops: CDR1 SGDLS, CDR2 YYNGEE. The CDR3 is 14 amino acids. With 3 bases removed from V and 0 bases from J, the gap between germline ends came to 10 bases. The CDR3 region has the DNA TGTGCCAGCAGCGGAGGTCACTTCTCCTACGAGCAGTACTTC. Its translation is CASSGGHFSYEQYF.

V usage is TRBV7-2 and J usage is TRBJ2-7; 9 bases map to TRBD2. The CDR3 has 14 amino acids. The germline CDR1 and CDR2 sequences are SGHTA and FQGNSA. The V and J ends lost 3 bases and 4 bases, in that order; junction bases with no gene match: 4. In nucleotides, the CDR3 is TGTGCCAGCAGCTTGGCTAGCGGGACGTACGAGCAGTACTTC. This translates into CASSLASGTYEQYF. Together with reference TRBV7-2 and TRBJ2-7, the CDR3 gives the full variable domain: GAGVSQSPSNKVTEKGKDVELRCDPISGHTALYWYRQSLGQGLEFLIYFQGNSAPDKSGLPSDRFSAERTGGSVSTLTIQRTQQEDSAVYLCASSLASGTYEQYFGPGTRLTVT.

The rearrangement uses TRBV18 and TRBJ2-7; no clear D gene. Germline CDR1 reads KGHSH; CDR2 reads LQKENI. V lost 3 bases and J lost 0, with 18 bases in between. There are 17 residues in the CDR3. The chain's CDR3 is CASSPLYDRIDSYEQYF. The CDR3 nucleotides are TGTGCCAGCTCACCCCTATACGACCGAATCGACTCCTACGAGCAGTACTTC.

In regard to this clone: This same CDR3 is encoded by further DNA sequences in the sample. The CDR3: CASSQVGADEQYF. The CDR3 nucleotides are TGCGCCAGCAGCCAAGTCGGTGCCGACGAGCAGTACTTC. The chain carries TRBV4-1 and TRBJ2-7; no firm D call. Trimming pared 1 base from V and 5 bases from J, leaving 9 bases between. The CDR3 has 13 amino acids. CDR1 MGHRA and CDR2 YSYEKL come from the germline V gene.

This chain joins TRBV2 and TRBJ1-1; D might be TRBD1 (5 bases). This CDR3 contains 14 residues. In germline, CDR1 is SNHLY, CDR2 FYNNEI. Trimming shortened V by 6 bases and J by 0 bases, and 11 bases separated the two germline ends. The DNA of the CDR3 is TGTGCCAGCAGCGCAGGGACTTTGAACACTGAAGCTTTCTTT. Translating gives CASSAGTLNTEAFF.

A single count supports this clone. This chain connects TRBV27 to TRBJ2-3, with 8 bases lining up with TRBD2. Trimming cost V 6 bases and J 2 bases; bases outside gene matches: 4. This CDR3 spans 14 amino acids. Germline values: CDR1 MNHEY, CDR2 SMNVEV (reference sequence). CDR3 in amino acids: CASRPGGNTDTQYF. CDR3 bases: TGTGCCAGCAGGCCGGGGGGGAACACAGATACGCAGTATTTT.

This chain connects TRBV5-6 to TRBJ2-7; D uncertain. The CDR3 totals 13 residues. V was shortened by 2 bases and J by 4 bases, with 10 bases between the two germline ends. The germline V gene has CDR1 SGHDT and CDR2 YYEEEE. CDR3: CASSFSRVYEQYF. The DNA for the CDR3 is TGTGCCAGCAGCTTTTCAAGGGTTTACGAGCAGTACTTC.

V gene TRBV7-9 combines with J gene TRBJ2-7, with unresolved D. The V gene's germline CDR1 is SEHNR and CDR2 FQNEAQ (reference sequence). The CDR3 sequence is 14 residues long. Trimming removed 1 base at V and 3 bases at J, with 10 bases between. The CDR3 region has the DNA TGTGCCAGCAGCTTAGAAGGGAACCACTACGAGCAGTACTTC. Protein: CASSLEGNHYEQYF.

The gene calls are TRBV7-7 and TRBJ2-1; D gene ambiguous. The CDR3 consists of 10 residues. The germline V gene encodes CDR1 SSHAT and CDR2 FNYEAQ (reference sequence). Here the CDR3 reads CVPPRDEQFF. Written as DNA, the CDR3 is TGTGTCCCGCCTAGGGATGAGCAGTTCTTC.

The V gene is TRBV4-1, the J gene TRBJ1-6, with 8 bases lining up with TRBD1. J gave up 9 bases and V 4 bases, and 5 bases lay outside the gene matches. This CDR3 is 14 amino acids long. CDR1 and CDR2 from the germline V gene are MGHRA and YSYEKL. For the CDR3, the DNA is TGCGCCAGCAGCCTAGGACAGGGACCTTCACCCCTCCACTTT. Translation: CASSLGQGPSPLHF.